In its sample, the clone carrying this TCR beta chain was seen once. Sequencing used immunoSEQ multiplex PCR; TCRdb keeps in-frame clones, though not all of them. The sample holds about 62,000 clones; roughly 86% are singletons and the top ten take approximately 4.8%. CDR3 size: 15 residues. In germline, CDR1 is MNHNS, CDR2 SASEGT. The trim removed 6 bases at V and 4 bases at J, leaving 8 bases unmatched. This record comes from a study of technical replicates of blood from a handful of donors. Sequenced material: PBMCs. The chain uses TRBV6-1 and TRBJ1-2; 10 bases match TRBD1. The TCR originated in a human donor in good health. Some clones in this sample may be carry-over from other donors' samples. CDR3 amino acids: CASSDRGQGSYGYTF. The DNA for the CDR3 is TGTGCCAGCAGCGATCGGGGACAGGGGAGCTATGGCTACACCTTC.